What follows are 21 T cell receptor beta chains derived from one specimen sequenced in a study of blood T cell repertoires in COVID-19. Produced via immunoSEQ multiplex PCR; TCRdb's table is partial and in-frame only. The sample contains approximately 120,000 clones, just under 85% of which appear only once. Specimen: peripheral blood. The receptors stem from a human donor in a cohort sampled during active COVID-19.

V is TRBV7-9 and J is TRBJ1-1; D not resolved. Between the trimmed V and J ends, which lost 5 bases and 8 bases, there was a span of 12 bases. CDR1 is SEHNR and CDR2 is FQNEAQ in the germline V gene (reference sequence). This CDR3 has 12 residues. The CDR3 sequence: CASSERRAEAFF. DNA for the CDR3: TGTGCCAGCAGCGAAAGGAGGGCGGAAGCTTTCTTT. Combining the CDR3 with reference TRBV7-9 and TRBJ1-1 gives the whole variable domain DTGVSQNPRHKITKRGQNVTFRCDPISEHNRLYWYRQTLGQGPEFLTYFQNEAQLEKSRLLSDRFSAERPKGSFSTLEIQRTEQGDSAMYLCASSERRAEAFFGQGTRLTVV.

V and J are TRBV7-3 and TRBJ1-2; D ambiguous. Germline values: CDR1 SGHTA, CDR2 FQGTGA. This CDR3 has 16 amino acids. V was pared by 5 bases and J by 0 bases, with 16 bases between. The CDR3 coding sequence is TGTGCCAGCAGCCCTTACGGAGGAAACGCTAACTATGGCTACACCTTC. It translates to CASSPYGGNANYGYTF.

The rearrangement joins TRBV10-1 to TRBJ2-3; D is ambiguous. V lost 1 base and J 3 bases, leaving 11 bases between the germline ends. Looked up from germline, CDR1 is WNHNN and CDR2 is SYGVQD (reference sequence). This CDR3 has 15 residues. DNA of the CDR3: TGCGCCAGCAGTGAGTGGGCCGGTGGGACAGATACGCAGTATTTT. Amino acids: CASSEWAGGTDTQYF.

The chain carries TRBV6-5 and TRBJ2-1; no reliable D call. Trimming pared 6 bases from V and 2 bases from J, leaving 11 bases between. Germline CDR1 MNHEY, CDR2 SVGAGI. The CDR3 contains 14 residues. The CDR3 region has the DNA TGTGCCAGCAGGACCCTTCGGGCCTACAATGAGCAGTTCTTC. The encoded protein is CASRTLRAYNEQFF.

J is TRBJ1-6 and V is TRBV7-9; 9 bases align to TRBD1. Trimming cost V 6 bases and J 4 bases; bases outside gene matches: 7. This CDR3 has 16 amino acids. CDR1 is SEHNR and CDR2 is FQNEAQ in the germline V gene (reference sequence). This CDR3 reads CASRHNGTGYNSPLHF. DNA for the CDR3: TGTGCCAGCAGGCATAACGGGACAGGGTATAATTCACCCCTCCACTTT.

V gene TRBV4-1 combines with J gene TRBJ1-6, with D uncertain. The germline V and J ends were trimmed by 0 bases and 6 bases, with 9 bases remaining between them. The CDR3 extends over 15 amino acids. In germline, CDR1 is MGHRA, CDR2 YSYEKL. The CDR3 spells CASSQDGQTNSPLHF. In DNA, the CDR3 is TGCGCCAGCAGCCAAGATGGGCAGACTAATTCACCCCTCCACTTT.

This sequence joins TRBV2 and TRBJ2-3, with TRBD2 matching 12 bases. V shed 0 bases, J shed 4 bases, and the junction held 5 bases outside the gene matches. The CDR3 consists of 17 residues. The germline V gene has CDR1 SNHLY and CDR2 FYNNEI. CDR3 sequence reads: CASSEAGTSGWADTQYF. The CDR3 DNA reads as TGTGCCAGCAGTGAAGCTGGGACTAGCGGGTGGGCAGATACGCAGTATTTT.

CDR3 amino acids: CASRDRVVSKEGEKLFF. CDR3 nucleotides: TGTGCCAGTAGGGACCGGGTCGTGTCAAAGGAGGGGGAAAAACTGTTTTTT. V gene TRBV19 combines with J gene TRBJ1-4, with D perhaps TRBD1 (5 bases). The germline V gene has CDR1 LNHDA and CDR2 SQIVND (reference sequence). CDR3 size: 17 residues. Trimming took 6 bases from V and 8 from J, leaving 25 bases between them.

The J gene is TRBJ1-3, the V gene TRBV4-2; D gene ambiguous. CDR3 length: 16 residues. Trimming left V 0 bases short and J 0 bases short, with 9 bases between. In germline, CDR1 is LGHNA, CDR2 YNFKEQ. Written as DNA, the CDR3 is TGTGCCAGCAGCCAAGATATGGGGAGCTCTGGAAACACCATATATTTT. This gives the protein CASSQDMGSSGNTIYF.

The CDR3 region is CASSQVGGSSYNEQFF. CDR3 bases: TGTGCCAGCAGCCAAGTGGGGGGGAGCTCCTACAATGAGCAGTTCTTC. This chain uses TRBV3-1 (or the pseudogene TRBV3-2) with TRBJ2-1, with 7 positions matching TRBD2. The germline gives CDR1 LGHDT, CDR2 YNNKEL (reference sequence). The CDR3 is 16 amino acids. V lost 1 base, J lost 0 bases, and 3 bases stayed unmatched.

This rearrangement joins TRBV11-2 to TRBJ1-4, with TRBD1 matching over 8 bases. V dropped 5 bases and J dropped 8; count of bases not matched to a gene: 13. Germline CDR1 reads SGHAT; CDR2 reads FQNNGV. This CDR3 has 16 residues. This CDR3 is CASSAGTGSPGEKLFF. The CDR3 DNA is TGTGCCAGCAGCGCCGGGACAGGTAGCCCTGGGGAAAAACTGTTTTTT.

The J gene is TRBJ1-2, the V gene TRBV5-6, with TRBD1 identical over 9 bases. V lost 4 bases, J lost 8 bases, and 6 bases stayed unmatched. This CDR3 is 13 amino acids long. Germline V gene data show CDR1 as SGHDT and CDR2 as YYEEEE. The DNA for the CDR3 is TGTGCCAGCAGCGGGGACAGGGAGAAGGGCTACACCTTC. It translates to CASSGDREKGYTF.

This clone has only a few counts. J is TRBJ1-5 and V is TRBV6-2 or TRBV6-3, with 9 bases fitting TRBD1. CDR1 MNHEY and CDR2 SVGEGT come from the germline V gene. CDR3 length: 14 amino acids. V lost 6 bases to trimming and J lost 6 bases; unmatched junction nucleotides: 6. The DNA of the CDR3 is TGTGCCAGCAGCCGGGACAGGGACGGTCAGCCCCAGCATTTT. It encodes CASSRDRDGQPQHF.

V gene TRBV27 combines with J gene TRBJ2-7; 7 nucleotides align to TRBD2. V was clipped by 7 bases and J by 4 bases; unmatched bases: 13. The CDR3 is 15 residues long. CDR1 MNHEY and CDR2 SMNVEV come from the germline V gene (reference sequence). CDR3 coding DNA: TGTGCCAGCACCCTCCGCGGGGGTCAGCCTTACGAGCAGTACTTC. It codes for CASTLRGGQPYEQYF.

The chain is built from TRBV28 and TRBJ2-7, with 7 bases lining up with TRBD1. From germline, CDR1 is MDHEN and CDR2 SYDVKM. The CDR3 is 15 amino acids. V lost 6 bases to trimming and J lost 0 bases; unmatched junction nucleotides: 8. The CDR3 bases are TGTGCCAGCAGCTCTGCCGGGACAGACTCCTACGAGCAGTACTTC. Its translation: CASSSAGTDSYEQYF.

In this sample, this clone turned up once. J is TRBJ2-7 and V is TRBV20-1; D is undetermined. This CDR3 has 12 residues. Per germline, CDR1 DFQATT and CDR2 SNEGSKA (reference sequence). V lost 3 bases and J 3 bases, leaving 9 bases between the germline ends. The chain's CDR3 is CSASEQSYEQYF. The CDR3 coding sequence is TGCAGTGCTAGTGAACAGAGCTACGAGCAGTACTTC.

J is TRBJ1-2 and V is TRBV7-2, with D tentatively TRBD1 (6 bases). The CDR3 has 16 amino acids. V was cut by 5 bases and J by 2 bases, with 18 bases left in between. Looked up from germline, CDR1 is SGHTA and CDR2 is FQGNSA. The CDR3 region has the DNA TGTGCCAGCAGCCAGGGCAGGGGCACACCAAACTATGGCTACACCTTC. Protein product: CASSQGRGTPNYGYTF.

The chain links TRBV19 to TRBJ2-3, with 8 bases lining up with TRBD2. The junction had 7 bases not matched to a gene; V was cut back by 2 bases and J by 0 bases. The length of the CDR3 is 17 residues. CDR1 and CDR2 from the germline V gene are LNHDA and SQIVND (reference sequence). In nucleotides, the CDR3 is TGTGCCAGTAGTATAACGTTAGCGGGGCCTAGCACAGATACGCAGTATTTT. Its translation: CASSITLAGPSTDTQYF.

The CDR3 reads CASSRTGLGGYTF. DNA of the CDR3: TGTGCCAGCAGTAGGACAGGGCTCGGGGGCTACACCTTC. This rearrangement joins TRBV6-5 to TRBJ1-2, with 8 nucleotides matching TRBD1. The CDR3 sequence is 13 residues long. Germline-derived CDR1 and CDR2 are MNHEY and SVGAGI. With 5 bases clipped from V and 8 bases from J, the junction kept 7 bases outside the gene matches.

The CDR3 nucleotides read TGTGCCAGCAGCTTAGGTCCCGGGGTCTCCTACGAGCAGTACTTC. Translated: CASSLGPGVSYEQYF. The chain combines TRBV7-2 with TRBJ2-7; tentative D call: TRBD2 (5 bases). Germline loops: CDR1 SGHTA, CDR2 FQGNSA. The CDR3 has 15 amino acids. Trimming pared 1 base from V and 0 bases from J, leaving 10 bases between.

The chain links TRBV5-1 to TRBJ1-1, with 8 bases matching TRBD1. Germline V gene sequence: CDR1 SGHRS, CDR2 YFSETQ. Trimming cost V 4 bases and J 0 bases; bases outside gene matches: 5. The CDR3 length is 15 residues. The CDR3 sequence is CASSPTTGVNTEAFF. In DNA form, the CDR3 reads TGCGCCAGCAGCCCCACGACAGGGGTGAACACTGAAGCTTTCTTT.